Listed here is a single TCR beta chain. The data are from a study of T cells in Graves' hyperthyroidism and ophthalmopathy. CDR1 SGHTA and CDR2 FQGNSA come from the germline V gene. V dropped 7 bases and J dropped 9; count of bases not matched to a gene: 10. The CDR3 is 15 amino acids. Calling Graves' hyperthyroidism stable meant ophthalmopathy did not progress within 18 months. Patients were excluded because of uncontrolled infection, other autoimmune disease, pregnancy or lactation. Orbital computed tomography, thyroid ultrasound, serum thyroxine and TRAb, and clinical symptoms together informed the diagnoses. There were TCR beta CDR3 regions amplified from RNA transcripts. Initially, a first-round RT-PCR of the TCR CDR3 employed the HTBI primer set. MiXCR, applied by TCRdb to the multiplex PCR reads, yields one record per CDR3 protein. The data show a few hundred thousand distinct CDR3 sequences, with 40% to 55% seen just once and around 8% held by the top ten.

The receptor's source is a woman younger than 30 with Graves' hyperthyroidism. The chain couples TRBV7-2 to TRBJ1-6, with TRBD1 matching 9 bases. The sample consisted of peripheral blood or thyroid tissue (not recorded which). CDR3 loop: CASTTPGQGGSPLHF. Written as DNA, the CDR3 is TGTGCCAGCACTACTCCGGGACAGGGAGGTTCACCCCTCCACTTT.